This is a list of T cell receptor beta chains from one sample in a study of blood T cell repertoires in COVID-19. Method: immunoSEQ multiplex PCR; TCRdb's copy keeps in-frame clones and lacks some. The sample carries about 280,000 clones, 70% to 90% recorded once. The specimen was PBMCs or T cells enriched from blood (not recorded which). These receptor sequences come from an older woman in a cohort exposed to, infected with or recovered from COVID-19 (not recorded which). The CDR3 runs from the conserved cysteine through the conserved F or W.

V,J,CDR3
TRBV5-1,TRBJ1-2,CASGAGAGDYGYTF
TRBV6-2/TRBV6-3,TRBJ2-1,CASSGGGTSTSLQFF
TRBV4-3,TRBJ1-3,CASSQEATGQDTIYF
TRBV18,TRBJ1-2,CASSPLQGAPYGYTF
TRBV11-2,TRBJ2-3,CASSLAGRGQDTQYF
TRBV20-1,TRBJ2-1,CSAGSNEQFF
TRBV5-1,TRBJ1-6,CASSPGRRSYNSPLHF
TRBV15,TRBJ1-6,CATSRDGPNSPLHF
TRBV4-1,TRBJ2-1,CASSRRWLAGGNEQFF
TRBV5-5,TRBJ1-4,CASSLGQTSTNEKLFF
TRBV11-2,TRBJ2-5,CASSLALAERQETQYF
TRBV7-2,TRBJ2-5,CASSLNPGRETQYF
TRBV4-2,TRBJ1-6,CASSFSDRDNSPLHF
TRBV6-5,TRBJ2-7,CASDRVGEQYF
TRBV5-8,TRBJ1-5,CASSSGTVSTQPQHF
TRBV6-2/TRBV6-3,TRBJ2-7,CASSEGLALVYF
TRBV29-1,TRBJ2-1,CSVGTSGTNEQFF
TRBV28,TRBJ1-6,CASRRTGDNSPLHF
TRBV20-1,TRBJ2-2,CSASKLADGTGELFF
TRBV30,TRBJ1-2,CAWIKQGSGYGYTF
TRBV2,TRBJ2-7,CASGGWNRAGGNSYEQYF
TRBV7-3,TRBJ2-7,CASSLNGYEQYF
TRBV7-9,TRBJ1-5,CASSTSGSNQPQHF
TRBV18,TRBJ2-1,CASSPGTGYNEQFF
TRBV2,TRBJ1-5,CASRAYRGEPQHF
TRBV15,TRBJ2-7,CATSRAGKPYEQYF
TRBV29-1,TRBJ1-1,CSVDQGAVEAFF
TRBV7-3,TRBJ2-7,CASSLPLFPSGSPYEQYF
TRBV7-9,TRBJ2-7,CASSLGPGTYEQYF
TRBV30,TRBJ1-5,CAWSVLYGRSNQPQHF
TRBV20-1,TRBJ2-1,CSASGSSGSLPQQFF
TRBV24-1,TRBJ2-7,CATSDLAGSTVHEQYF
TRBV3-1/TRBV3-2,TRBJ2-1,CASSQGSLAGPNEQFF
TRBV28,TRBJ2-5,CASSLRQSQETQYF
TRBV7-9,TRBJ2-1,CASSFGQGLAGRNEQFF
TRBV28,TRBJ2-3,CASRPLRERLKDTQYF
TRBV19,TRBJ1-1,CASSSGMNTEAFF
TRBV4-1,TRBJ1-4,CASSQVSEKLFF
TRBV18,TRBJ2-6,CASSPKLSGANVLTF
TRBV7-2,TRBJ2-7,CASSLGAGGKVAYEQYF
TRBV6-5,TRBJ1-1,CASSYSAATNTEAFF
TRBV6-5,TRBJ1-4,CASTARGGEKLFF
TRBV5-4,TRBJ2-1,CASSLPQGEQFF
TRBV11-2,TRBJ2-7,CASSFQEIYEQYF
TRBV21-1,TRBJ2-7,CASRGLAGPLSYEQYF
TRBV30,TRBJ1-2,CALGQGAYGYTF
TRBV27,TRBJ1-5,CASRSTGISQPQHF
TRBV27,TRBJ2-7,CASSLEGREQYF
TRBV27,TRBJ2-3,CASRGTPSTDTQYF
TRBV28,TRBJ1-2,CASRDILSGYTF
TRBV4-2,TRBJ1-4,CASSLGGNEKLFF
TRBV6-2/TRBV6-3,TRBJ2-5,CASSYLGVQETQYF
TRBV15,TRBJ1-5,CATSSPGTNQPQHF
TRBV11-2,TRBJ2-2,CASSLDSNLRTGELFF